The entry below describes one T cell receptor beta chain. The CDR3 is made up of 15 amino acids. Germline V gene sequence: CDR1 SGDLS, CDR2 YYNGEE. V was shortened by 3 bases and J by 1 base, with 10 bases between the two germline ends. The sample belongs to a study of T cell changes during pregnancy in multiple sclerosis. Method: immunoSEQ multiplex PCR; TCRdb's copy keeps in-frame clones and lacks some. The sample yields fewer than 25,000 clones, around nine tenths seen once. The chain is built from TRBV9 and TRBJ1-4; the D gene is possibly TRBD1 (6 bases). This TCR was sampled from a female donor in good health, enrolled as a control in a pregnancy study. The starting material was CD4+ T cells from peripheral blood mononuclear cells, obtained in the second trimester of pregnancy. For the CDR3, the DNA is TGTGCCAGCAGCGCGGGGACAAGAACTAATGAAAAACTGTTTTTT. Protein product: CASSAGTRTNEKLFF. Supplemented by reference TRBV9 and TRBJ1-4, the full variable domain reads DSGVTQTPKHLITATGQRVTLRCSPRSGDLSVYWYQQSLDQGLQFLIQYYNGEERAKGNILERFSAQQFPDLHSELNLSSLELGDSALYFCASSAGTRTNEKLFFGSGTQLSVL.